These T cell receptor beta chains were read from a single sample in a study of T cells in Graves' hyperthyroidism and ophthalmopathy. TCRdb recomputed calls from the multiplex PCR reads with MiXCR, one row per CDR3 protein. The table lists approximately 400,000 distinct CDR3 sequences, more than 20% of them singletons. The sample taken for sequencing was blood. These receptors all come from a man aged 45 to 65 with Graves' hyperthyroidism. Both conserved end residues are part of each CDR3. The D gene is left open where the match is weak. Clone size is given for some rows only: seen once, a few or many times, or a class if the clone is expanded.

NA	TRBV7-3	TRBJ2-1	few	TGTGCCAGCAGCTTCAGGGACACAATTTACAATGAGCAGTTCTTC	CASSFRDTIYNEQFF
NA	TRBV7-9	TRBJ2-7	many	TGTGCCAGCAGCCCCTGGACCGAGCAGTACTTC	CASSPWTEQYF
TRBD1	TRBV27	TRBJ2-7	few	TGTGCCAGCAGCGACAGGGGGGGATACGAGCAGTACTTC	CASSDRGGYEQYF
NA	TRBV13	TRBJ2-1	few	TGTGCCAGCAGCCTCCTTGGGATTTATGAGCAGTTCTTC	CASSLLGIYEQFF
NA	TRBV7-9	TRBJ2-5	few	TGTGCCAGCAGTCCTGTGAGCGCAGAAGAGACCCAGTACTTC	CASSPVSAEETQYF
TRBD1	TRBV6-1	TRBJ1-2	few	TGTGCCAGCAGTCAAGGGGCAGGGACAGACTATGGCTACACCTTC	CASSQGAGTDYGYTF
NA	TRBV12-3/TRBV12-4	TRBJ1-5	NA	TGTGCCAGCAACATTGGGGGGGTTCAGCCCCAGCATTTT	CASNIGGVQPQHF
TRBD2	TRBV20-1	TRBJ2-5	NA	TGCAGTGCTATTTTAATAGCGGGAGTCCAAGAGACCCAGTACTTC	CSAILIAGVQETQYF
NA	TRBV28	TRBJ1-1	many	TGTGCCAGCACTTCGGGGGGCGTCAAGAACACTGAAGCTTTCTTT	CASTSGGVKNTEAFF
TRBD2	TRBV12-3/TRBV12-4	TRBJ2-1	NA	TGTGCCAGCAGTCCCTGGACTAGCAGCCGCAATGAGCAGTTCTTC	CASSPWTSSRNEQFF
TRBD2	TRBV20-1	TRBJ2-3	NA	TGCAGTGCTAGAGGAAGCGGGGGAGATACGCAGTATTTT	CSARGSGGDTQYF
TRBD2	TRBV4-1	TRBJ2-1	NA	TGCGCCAGCAGCCAATCCGGGACTAGCGATTACAATGAGCAGTTCTTC	CASSQSGTSDYNEQFF
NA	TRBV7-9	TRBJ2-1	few	TGTGCCAGCAGCTTAGCACGGGAGAGGTACAATGAGCAGTTCTTC	CASSLARERYNEQFF
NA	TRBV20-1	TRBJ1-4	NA	TGCAGTGCTAGAGATTCTAGGGGGGGCGAAAAACTGTTTTTT	CSARDSRGGEKLFF
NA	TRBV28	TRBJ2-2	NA	TGTGCCAGTCGGAGCGGCGGGGAGCTGTTTTTT	CASRSGGELFF
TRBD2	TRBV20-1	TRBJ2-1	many	TGCAGTGCTAGAGATGGGCTAGCGGGAGGGCTTGTCTACAATGAGCAGTTCTTC	CSARDGLAGGLVYNEQFF
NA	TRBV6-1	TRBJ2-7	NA	TGTGCCAGCAAGAAGGGGGGGGGGCTCGAGCAGTACTTC	CASKKGGGLEQYF
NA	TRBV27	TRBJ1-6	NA	TGTGCCAGCAGTTTAGACTCCAGCCCCCGGGGTTCACCCCTCCACTTT	CASSLDSSPRGSPLHF
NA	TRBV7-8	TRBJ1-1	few	TGTGCCAGCAGCAAGGGTTACACTGAAGCTTTCTTT	CASSKGYTEAFF
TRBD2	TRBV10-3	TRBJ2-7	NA	TGTGCCATCAAGTCTAGCGGTTCCTACGAGCAGTACTTC	CAIKSSGSYEQYF
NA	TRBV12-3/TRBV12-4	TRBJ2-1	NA	TGTGCCAGCAGTTTTGCCCCCTCGGGCGAGCAGTTCTTC	CASSFAPSGEQFF
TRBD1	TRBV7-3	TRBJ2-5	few	TGTGCCAGCAGCCAGGGACAGGGGCTCCAAGAGACCCAGTACTTC	CASSQGQGLQETQYF
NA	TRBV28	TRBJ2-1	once	TGTGCCAGCAGTTCAGTACCTCCCTACAACGAGCAGTTCTTC	CASSSVPPYNEQFF